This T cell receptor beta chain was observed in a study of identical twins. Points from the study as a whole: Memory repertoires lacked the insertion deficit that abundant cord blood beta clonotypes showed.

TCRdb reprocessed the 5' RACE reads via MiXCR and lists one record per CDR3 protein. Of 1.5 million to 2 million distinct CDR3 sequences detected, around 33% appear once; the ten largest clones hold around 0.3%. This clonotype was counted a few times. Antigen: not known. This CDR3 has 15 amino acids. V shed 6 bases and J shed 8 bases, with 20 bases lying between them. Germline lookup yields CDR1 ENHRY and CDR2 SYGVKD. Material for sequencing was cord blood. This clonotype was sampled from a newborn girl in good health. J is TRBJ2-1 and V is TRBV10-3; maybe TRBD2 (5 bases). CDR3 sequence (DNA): TGTGCCATCAGACCCTGGACTCTAACGGTCGATGAGCAGTTCTTC. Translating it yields CAIRPWTLTVDEQFF.